This T cell receptor (beta chain) was sequenced in a study of blood T cell repertoires in COVID-19. At the level of the study: The study drew acute and convalescent COVID-19 samples from the United States, Italy and Spain.

Some clones are missing from TCRdb's copy, which holds only in-frame ones; the method was immunoSEQ multiplex PCR. The data hold a few hundred thousand clones, with 75% to 90% observed a single time. The receptor comes from a woman in her late teens or twenties with acute or convalescent COVID-19. The material sequenced was peripheral blood.

The CDR3 DNA reads TGCGCCAGCAGCTTGGAGGGGCAGGCATCACCCCTCCACTTT. Protein sequence: CASSLEGQASPLHF. The V and J genes are TRBV5-1 and TRBJ1-6, with a tentative D call TRBD1 (5 bases). V was trimmed by 0 bases and J by 10 bases, leaving 11 bases between them. CDR3 length equals 14 residues. The germline V gene encodes CDR1 SGHRS and CDR2 YFSETQ.